The clone carrying this T cell receptor beta chain was counted a single time. The source of the sample is a study of T cell repertoires in cytomegalovirus infection. Between the trimmed V and J ends, which lost 5 bases and 2 bases, there was a span of 19 bases. Germline CDR1 and CDR2: SGHRS and YFSETQ. The CDR3 length is 16 residues. TCRdb analysed the reads with MiXCR anew, one entry per CDR3 protein. The sample lists around 530,000 distinct CDR3 sequences; approximately 26% were seen once. The J gene is TRBJ2-5, the V gene TRBV5-1; D gene unclear. The sample was PBMCs. The clonotype was recovered from a human donor in good health (CMV status not recorded). Some clones in this sample may be carry-over from other donors' samples. CDR3 protein: CASSRRTSYQQETQYF. Written as DNA, the CDR3 is TGCGCCAGCAGTCGTAGGACGTCCTATCAACAAGAGACCCAGTACTTC.